Following are 26 T cell receptor beta chains from one sample sequenced in a study of post-analysis software for immune sequencing data. General study results and limits: Included in a set of roughly 5 TRBV segments more frequent in patients than controls were TRBV5-6, TRBV5-1 and TRBV20-1.

Unique molecular identifiers featured in each of the TCR beta cDNA libraries. TCRdb processed the PCR reads anew with MiXCR; each CDR3 protein has one entry. The table shows roughly 700,000 distinct CDR3 sequences, with less than 35% occurring only once. No antigen is known for these receptors. Sequenced material: blood. These receptors all come from a girl under 18 with multiple sclerosis.

The rearrangement joins TRBV6-5 to TRBJ2-3; D unresolved. The germline gives CDR1 MNHEY, CDR2 SVGAGI. This CDR3 comprises 15 residues. Trimming removed 4 bases from V and 1 base from J, with 12 bases in between. The CDR3 loop is CASSFDRPGTDTQYF. Here the CDR3 DNA reads TGTGCCAGCAGTTTCGATCGACCTGGCACAGATACGCAGTATTTT.

In its sample, this clonotype was seen a few times. This chain links TRBV6-6 with TRBJ2-7; unclear D gene. The V end was cut by 6 bases, the J end by 5 bases, with 8 bases between. This CDR3 spans 11 amino acids. CDR1 is MNHNY and CDR2 is SVGAGI in the germline V gene (reference sequence). As DNA, the CDR3 is TGTGCCAGCAGCTCCTGGGACGAGCAGTACTTC. This codes for CASSSWDEQYF.

This chain connects TRBV12-3 or TRBV12-4 to TRBJ2-1, with D possibly TRBD2 on 5 matching bases. Trimming took off 4 bases at V and 10 bases at J, with 17 bases between the two ends. The CDR3 consists of 14 residues. The CDR3 nucleotides are TGTGCCAGCAGTTCCCCCGGACTGGGCTACGAGCAGTTCTTC. Its translation is CASSSPGLGYEQFF.

This clonotype came up many times. CDR3 nucleotides: TGTGCCAGCAGCTCCTACCAAGATACGCAGTATTTT. It codes for CASSSYQDTQYF. This chain uses TRBV7-2 with TRBJ2-3; no clear D. The CDR3 contains 12 residues. CDR1 SGHTA and CDR2 FQGNSA come from the germline V gene. The V end was cut by 4 bases, the J end by 5 bases, with 7 bases between.

The rearrangement joins TRBV7-8 to TRBJ1-4; D perhaps matches TRBD1 (5 bases). Germline V gene lookup returns CDR1 SGHVS and CDR2 FQNEAQ. V dropped 5 bases and J dropped 7 bases, with 17 bases sitting between them. This CDR3 contains 15 residues. As DNA, the CDR3 is TGTGCCAGCAGCGAAGGGACGGGATTGAGTGAAAAACTGTTTTTT. It encodes CASSEGTGLSEKLFF.

This clonotype occurred a few times. The chain couples TRBV4-3 to TRBJ2-7; no clear D. V was cut by 0 bases and J by 9 bases, with 12 bases left in between. The CDR3 is made up of 13 amino acids. Germline CDR1 reads LGHNA; CDR2 reads YSLEER. CDR3 nucleotide sequence: TGCGCCAGCAGCCAAGATCCCCTCTATGGGCAGTACTTC. Protein: CASSQDPLYGQYF.

In this sample, this clonotype turned up a few times. The chain employs TRBV5-1 and TRBJ2-5; D gene unclear. Germline CDR1 SGHRS, CDR2 YFSETQ. The CDR3 sequence is 15 residues long. V was pared by 0 bases and J by 0 bases, with 9 bases between. In DNA form, the CDR3 reads TGCGCCAGCAGCTTGGACAGTCCGGACCAAGAGACCCAGTACTTC. Amino acids: CASSLDSPDQETQYF.

This clonotype appeared a few times. The V call is TRBV20-1, the J call TRBJ2-7, with TRBD1 matching 9 bases. J lost 2 bases, V lost 0 bases, and 5 bases had no gene match. The germline V gene has CDR1 DFQATT and CDR2 SNEGSKA (reference sequence). This CDR3 is 15 amino acids long. The CDR3 protein is CSARDKGQGPYEQYF. DNA of the CDR3: TGCAGTGCTAGAGATAAGGGACAGGGTCCCTACGAGCAGTACTTC.

This clonotype was seen a single time. V is TRBV5-1 and J is TRBJ2-4; D is undetermined. This CDR3 comprises 16 residues. Trimming removed 0 bases from V and 0 bases from J, with 10 bases in between. Germline V gives CDR1 SGHRS, CDR2 YFSETQ. CDR3 bases: TGCGCCAGCAGCTTGGAACCACCTCTAGCCAAAAACATTCAGTACTTC. It encodes CASSLEPPLAKNIQYF.

The V and J genes are TRBV5-1 and TRBJ2-7; maybe TRBD1 (6 bases). Deletions cut 5 bases from V and 2 bases from J, with 11 bases between. The germline V gene encodes CDR1 SGHRS and CDR2 YFSETQ. The CDR3 runs to 13 residues. The CDR3 loop is CASRTDRTYEQYF. The CDR3 nucleotides are TGCGCCAGCAGGACGGACAGAACCTACGAGCAGTACTTC.

This clonotype was seen more than once but under ten times. The J gene is TRBJ2-5, the V gene TRBV9; a weak D match, TRBD1 (6 bases). The end of the DNA is better explained by TRBJ2-7, so the J call may be wrong. The CDR3 has 14 residues. Germline loops: CDR1 SGDLS, CDR2 YYNGEE. The CDR3: CASSPGAASYEQYF. DNA for the CDR3: TGTGCCAGCAGCCCAGGGGCAGCTAGCTACGAGCAGTACTTC.

The count of this clonotype is one. The chain uses TRBV28 and TRBJ2-4; TRBD2 matches at 9 bases. J was trimmed by 3 bases and V by 2 bases; bases with no gene match: 11. The germline V gene encodes CDR1 MDHEN and CDR2 SYDVKM. This CDR3 spans 18 amino acids. In nucleotides, the CDR3 is TGTGCCAGCAGTTTACTAGCGGGGTCCTCATGGGGCAAAAACATTCAGTACTTC. This sequence encodes CASSLLAGSSWGKNIQYF.

A few counts support this clonotype. The V call is TRBV20-1, the J call TRBJ2-3; D unclear. The CDR3 extends over 11 amino acids. Trimming removed 3 bases from V and 14 bases from J, with 15 bases in between. Germline lookup yields CDR1 DFQATT and CDR2 SNEGSKA (reference sequence). The DNA of the CDR3 is TGCAGTGCTAGCCGATCGGACCGTTGGTATTTT. It is translated as CSASRSDRWYF.

The V and J genes are TRBV5-1 and TRBJ2-7; 11 nucleotides line up with TRBD2. The CDR3 sequence is 16 residues long. V shed 4 bases and J 2 bases; nucleotides not matched to a gene: 8. CDR1 is SGHRS and CDR2 is YFSETQ in the germline V gene. The CDR3 DNA reads as TGCGCCAGCAGCCCCGGGACTAGCGGTCTACCCTACGAGCAGTACTTC. Its protein product is CASSPGTSGLPYEQYF.

About this clonotype: A single base separates this from a much larger clone, so it may be a read error. This chain links TRBV7-2 with TRBJ2-1; D possibly matches TRBD1 or TRBD2 (5 bases each). This CDR3 contains 15 residues. CDR1 is SGHTA and CDR2 is FQGNSA in the germline V gene. The CDR3 region is CAGSLARDSYNEQFF. The CDR3 DNA follows: TGTGCCGGCAGCTTAGCGCGAGACAGCTACAATGAGCAGTTCTTC.

This chain joins TRBV27 and TRBJ2-7, with a possible D match to TRBD1 (6 bases). Germline assignment: CDR1 MNHEY and CDR2 SMNVEV (reference sequence). The CDR3 loop spans 13 amino acids. The V gene lost 10 bases and the J gene lost 1 base, with 14 bases spanning the gap. As DNA, the CDR3 is TGTGCCACCTCAGTTGACAGGTCCTACGAGCAGTACTTC. Its protein is CATSVDRSYEQYF.

Regarding this clonotype: A read error may account for a junction end that differs from germline. V and J are TRBV5-1 and TRBJ2-5, with D tentatively TRBD1 (5 bases). This CDR3 spans 14 amino acids. Germline V gene data show CDR1 as SGHRS and CDR2 as YFSETQ. CDR3 DNA sequence: TGTGCCAGCAGAGTCTCCAGGGCATGGGAGACCCAGTACTTC. Translating it yields CASRVSRAWETQYF. The whole variable domain, filled in from reference TRBV5-1 and TRBJ2-5, reads KAGVTQTPRYLIKTRGQQVTLSCSPISGHRSVSWYQQTPGQGLQFLFEYFSETQRNKGNFPGRFSGRQFSNSRSEMNVSTLELGDSALYLCASRVSRAWETQYFGPGTRLLVL.

The J gene is TRBJ2-7, the V gene TRBV7-2, with 11 bases lining up with TRBD2. Germline CDR1 SGHTA, CDR2 FQGNSA. V was pared by 4 bases and J by 6 bases, with 5 bases of the junction left unmatched. CDR3 length equals 14 residues. The CDR3, as DNA: TGTGCCAGCAGCTCCCATACTAGCGGGAGCGAGCAGTACTTC. Protein sequence: CASSSHTSGSEQYF. Looking up the rest from reference TRBV7-2 and TRBJ2-7 gives the full variable domain: GAGVSQSPSNKVTEKGKDVELRCDPISGHTALYWYRQSLGQGLEFLIYFQGNSAPDKSGLPSDRFSAERTGGSVSTLTIQRTQQEDSAVYLCASSSHTSGSEQYFGPGTRLTVT.

The rearrangement links TRBV4-3 to TRBJ2-7, with 7 bases fitting TRBD2. V shed 4 bases and J 3 bases; nucleotides not matched to a gene: 9. This CDR3 has 15 residues. CDR1 is LGHNA, CDR2 YSLEER, per germline. The DNA of the CDR3 is TGCGCCAGCAGCCCCCTGGGACTAACAGACTACGAGCAGTACTTC. Translation: CASSPLGLTDYEQYF.

This clonotype came up a few times. The rearrangement uses TRBV7-8 and TRBJ2-7; TRBD2 matches 8 bases. The J call is doubtful: the DNA matches TRBJ2-5 better. Germline lookup yields CDR1 SGHVS and CDR2 FQNEAQ. CDR3 length equals 14 residues. The CDR3 is CASSRGTRSETQYF. CDR3 bases: TGTGCCAGCAGCAGAGGGACTAGAAGTGAGACCCAGTACTTC.

This clonotype showed up many times. The CDR3 reads CASSVNPDTTTDTQYF. The CDR3 nucleotides read TGTGCCAGCAGCGTAAATCCAGACACCACCACAGATACGCAGTATTTT. The genes are TRBV9 and TRBJ2-3; no firm D call. This CDR3 is built from 16 residues. Germline CDR1 reads SGDLS; CDR2 reads YYNGEE. V was cut by 1 base and J by 2 bases, with 14 bases left in between.

The CDR3 protein is CASSQGRGGDEQFF. CDR3 DNA sequence: TGTGCCAGCAGCCAAGGGAGGGGCGGCGATGAGCAGTTCTTC. The chain carries TRBV14 and TRBJ2-1, with D possibly being TRBD2 (6 bases). The V gene's germline CDR1 is SGHDN and CDR2 FVKESK. The CDR3 consists of 14 residues. Trimming took 1 base from V and 8 from J, leaving 12 bases between them.

This clonotype was recorded a few times. The V gene is TRBV27, the J gene TRBJ2-5, with D hard to call. With 4 bases removed from V and 3 bases from J, the gap between germline ends came to 12 bases. In germline, CDR1 is MNHEY, CDR2 SMNVEV (reference sequence). This CDR3 is built from 14 residues. CDR3 sequence: CASSYRVWEETQYF. The CDR3 nucleotides are TGTGCCAGCAGTTACCGGGTTTGGGAAGAGACCCAGTACTTC.

Comment on this clonotype: At one end the junction does not follow the germline gene, possibly because of a read error. The chain joins TRBV6-6 to TRBJ2-1; unclear D gene. This CDR3 has 12 amino acids. Germline V gene data show CDR1 as MNHNY and CDR2 as SVGAGI (reference sequence). The CDR3 loop is CAGSYKYNEQFF. CDR3 sequence (DNA): TGTGCCGGCAGTTACAAGTACAATGAGCAGTTCTTC.

The DNA for the CDR3 is TGCAGTGCTTACTCCGGTACAGGGGGTCGGAGCAATCAGCCCCAGCATTTT. Translation: CSAYSGTGGRSNQPQHF. The rearrangement uses TRBV20-1 and TRBJ1-5; TRBD1 matches at 8 bases. The junction had 13 bases not matched to a gene; V was cut back by 5 bases and J by 1 base. The CDR3 is 17 amino acids. Germline CDR1 DFQATT, CDR2 SNEGSKA (reference sequence).

The V and J genes are TRBV7-2 and TRBJ1-2, with D hard to call. CDR3 length equals 15 residues. V was clipped by 1 base and J by 0 bases, with 9 bases between them. Germline V gene lookup returns CDR1 SGHTA and CDR2 FQGNSA. CDR3 protein: CASSLVTGANYGYTF. The CDR3 nucleotides read TGTGCCAGCAGCTTAGTAACGGGAGCTAACTATGGCTACACCTTC.